The T cell receptor (beta chain) under discussion was sequenced for a study of CD8 T cells in Susac syndrome. The CDR3 contains 17 residues. The V end was cut by 5 bases, the J end by 0 bases, with 17 bases between. Germline V CDR1 and CDR2: LNHNV, YYDKDF (reference sequence). A quantity of 0.5 to 1 ug RNA underwent reverse transcription using random hexamers. TCRdb called the immunoSEQ multiplex PCR reads again in MiXCR, with one record for every CDR3 protein. The table lists around 100,000 distinct CDR3 sequences, 95% of them singletons. The chain recombines TRBV15 with TRBJ2-1; D possibly corresponds to TRBD1 (8 bases). The clonotype comes from a human donor with Susac syndrome. The material sequenced was CD8+ T cells from PBMCs. The CDR3 DNA follows: TGTGCCACCAGCGGGAGGGACAGGATAAACTCCTACAATGAGCAGTTCTTC. This codes for CATSGRDRINSYNEQFF.